This T cell receptor beta chain was sequenced during a study of T-cell memory formation after mild COVID-19. TCRdb passed the 5' RACE reads through MiXCR, listing each CDR3 protein once. The table includes about 310,000 distinct CDR3 sequences, approximately 19% detected once. This CDR3 has 11 amino acids. V lost 6 bases and J lost 5, with 8 bases in between. This clonotype was observed at least ten times. The sequence came from a man aged 18 to 30 who had mild COVID-19 (a few samples of this study predate the infection). Cell type and time point are not known. The sample consisted of PBMCs or a T cell subset sorted from them (not recorded which). The chain combines TRBV12-3 or TRBV12-4 with TRBJ2-7, with no clear D. The CDR3 region is CASSQGNEQYF. CDR3 bases: TGTGCCAGCAGCCAAGGGAACGAGCAGTACTTC.